This is a list of T cell receptor beta chains from one sample in a study of graft-versus-host responses after intestinal transplantation. Sequenced by immunoSEQ multiplex PCR; TCRdb stores in-frame clones only, minus some. Of 100,000 or so clones in the sample, about 93% are singletons; the top ten hold about 2%. No antigen has been assigned to these receptors. Sequenced material: unstimulated CD8+ T cells sorted from spleen or lymph node cells, taken before intestinal transplant. These receptors were taken from a human donor who received an intestinal transplant. Both conserved end residues are part of each CDR3. Fields, in order: CDR3 protein, CDR3 DNA, J gene, clone size, D gene, V gene. The D gene is left open where the match is weak. Expanded clones get a size class; other rows say once, few or many, or leave the size out.

cdr3_aa: CASSPTSGDEQYF; cdr3_nt: TGTGCCAGCAGCCCTACTAGCGGGGACGAGCAGTACTTC; j_call: TRBJ2-7; clone_size: .; d_call: TRBD2; v_call: TRBV9
cdr3_aa: CASSSGRDNSPLHF; cdr3_nt: TGCGCCAGCAGCTCGGGGAGGGATAATTCACCCCTCCACTTT; j_call: TRBJ1-6; clone_size: .; d_call: .; v_call: TRBV4-3
cdr3_aa: CASSLAQELYGYTF; cdr3_nt: TGTGCCAGCAGCTTAGCGCAGGAACTCTATGGCTACACCTTC; j_call: TRBJ1-2; clone_size: .; d_call: .; v_call: TRBV7-9
cdr3_aa: CASSFQGMEEKLFF; cdr3_nt: TGTGCCAGCAGTTTCCAGGGGATGGAGGAAAAACTGTTTTTT; j_call: TRBJ1-4; clone_size: .; d_call: .; v_call: TRBV27
cdr3_aa: CASSLLGGSVYEQYF; cdr3_nt: TGTGCCAGCAGTTTACTGGGGGGGTCTGTCTACGAGCAGTACTTC; j_call: TRBJ2-7; clone_size: .; d_call: TRBD2; v_call: TRBV28
cdr3_aa: CSATLSNEQFF; cdr3_nt: TGCAGTGCCACGCTATCCAATGAGCAGTTCTTC; j_call: TRBJ2-1; clone_size: .; d_call: .; v_call: TRBV20-1
cdr3_aa: CASPSRDTWNYGYTF; cdr3_nt: TGTGCCAGCCCCTCCCGGGACACATGGAACTATGGCTACACCTTC; j_call: TRBJ1-2; clone_size: once; d_call: .; v_call: TRBV27
cdr3_aa: CASSLFQGANEKLFF; cdr3_nt: TGTGCCAGCAGCTTGTTTCAGGGGGCTAATGAAAAACTGTTTTTT; j_call: TRBJ1-4; clone_size: .; d_call: TRBD1; v_call: TRBV5-6
cdr3_aa: CASSQDFYSGELFF; cdr3_nt: TGCGCCAGCAGCCAAGATTTTTACTCCGGGGAGCTGTTTTTT; j_call: TRBJ2-2; clone_size: .; d_call: .; v_call: TRBV4-1
cdr3_aa: CASRGQGMSGYGYTF; cdr3_nt: TGTGCCAGCAGAGGACAGGGGATGAGCGGCTATGGCTACACCTTC; j_call: TRBJ1-2; clone_size: .; d_call: TRBD1; v_call: TRBV5-6
cdr3_aa: CASSLGTSGGATQYF; cdr3_nt: TGTGCCAGCAGCTTGGGTACTAGCGGGGGGGCGACGCAGTATTTT; j_call: TRBJ2-3; clone_size: .; d_call: TRBD2; v_call: TRBV5-6
cdr3_aa: CASSNDRGANNEQFF; cdr3_nt: TGCGCCAGCAGCAACGACAGGGGGGCGAACAATGAGCAGTTCTTC; j_call: TRBJ2-1; clone_size: .; d_call: TRBD1; v_call: TRBV4-1
cdr3_aa: CASSAGLGVNYEQYF; cdr3_nt: TGTGCCAGCAGTGCGGGACTGGGAGTTAACTACGAGCAGTACTTC; j_call: TRBJ2-7; clone_size: .; d_call: .; v_call: TRBV6-1
cdr3_aa: CASKKRTGGSEQYF; cdr3_nt: TGCGCCAGCAAGAAAAGGACAGGGGGCAGCGAGCAGTACTTC; j_call: TRBJ2-7; clone_size: .; d_call: TRBD1; v_call: TRBV5-1
cdr3_aa: CASSSTSGQETQYF; cdr3_nt: TGTGCCAGCAGCTCCACTAGCGGGCAAGAGACCCAGTACTTC; j_call: TRBJ2-5; clone_size: .; d_call: TRBD2; v_call: TRBV7-9
cdr3_aa: CASSLRLLAGSDTQYF; cdr3_nt: TGCGCCAGCAGCTTAAGGTTACTAGCGGGCTCAGATACGCAGTATTTT; j_call: TRBJ2-3; clone_size: .; d_call: TRBD2; v_call: TRBV4-1
cdr3_aa: CASSQDAGFQAFF; cdr3_nt: TGCGCCAGCAGCCAAGATGCGGGGTTCCAAGCTTTCTTT; j_call: TRBJ1-1; clone_size: .; d_call: .; v_call: TRBV4-1
cdr3_aa: CASSPTGGNYGYTF; cdr3_nt: TGTGCCAGCAGTCCAACAGGGGGCAACTATGGCTACACCTTC; j_call: TRBJ1-2; clone_size: .; d_call: TRBD1; v_call: TRBV27
cdr3_aa: CASSVADLKETQYF; cdr3_nt: TGTGCCAGCAGCGTGGCGGACTTAAAAGAGACCCAGTACTTC; j_call: TRBJ2-5; clone_size: .; d_call: .; v_call: TRBV9
cdr3_aa: CASSQGGTSGGNEQFF; cdr3_nt: TGCGCCAGCAGCCAAGGAGGGACTAGCGGGGGGAATGAGCAGTTCTTC; j_call: TRBJ2-1; clone_size: .; d_call: TRBD2; v_call: TRBV4-3
cdr3_aa: CASSFDTGGSQPQHF; cdr3_nt: TGTGCCAGCAGTTTTGACACAGGGGGTAGTCAGCCCCAGCATTTT; j_call: TRBJ1-5; clone_size: .; d_call: TRBD1; v_call: TRBV28
cdr3_aa: CAWSTGGYNSPLHF; cdr3_nt: TGTGCCTGGAGTACAGGGGGGTATAATTCACCCCTCCACTTT; j_call: TRBJ1-6; clone_size: few; d_call: TRBD1; v_call: TRBV30
cdr3_aa: CASSLNGAGGEKTEAFF; cdr3_nt: TGTGCCAGCAGTTTAAACGGGGCAGGGGGCGAAAAAACTGAAGCTTTCTTT; j_call: TRBJ1-1; clone_size: .; d_call: TRBD1; v_call: TRBV27
cdr3_aa: CASSQDRGRTNQPQHF; cdr3_nt: TGCGCCAGCAGCCAAGACAGGGGGCGGACGAATCAGCCCCAGCATTTT; j_call: TRBJ1-5; clone_size: .; d_call: TRBD1; v_call: TRBV4-1
cdr3_aa: CASSLAGGVFDEQYF; cdr3_nt: TGTGCCAGCAGCTTAGCTGGCGGGGTTTTTGACGAGCAGTACTTC; j_call: TRBJ2-7; clone_size: .; d_call: .; v_call: TRBV7-2
cdr3_aa: CASSQGGGPNEQYF; cdr3_nt: TGCGCCAGCAGCCAAGGCGGGGGGCCCAACGAGCAGTACTTC; j_call: TRBJ2-7; clone_size: few; d_call: TRBD2; v_call: TRBV4-3
cdr3_aa: CASSRGTGGEQYF; cdr3_nt: TGCGCCAGCAGCCGGGGAACGGGGGGGGAGCAGTACTTC; j_call: TRBJ2-7; clone_size: .; d_call: TRBD2; v_call: TRBV4-3
cdr3_aa: CASSESRGSTGELFF; cdr3_nt: TGCGCCAGCAGTGAGTCCCGGGGAAGCACCGGGGAGCTGTTTTTT; j_call: TRBJ2-2; clone_size: .; d_call: .; v_call: TRBV10-1
cdr3_aa: CASSQENLQGDEQYF; cdr3_nt: TGCGCCAGCAGCCAAGAGAACCTACAGGGAGACGAGCAGTACTTC; j_call: TRBJ2-7; clone_size: .; d_call: .; v_call: TRBV4-3
cdr3_aa: CASSFNRGLNNEQFF; cdr3_nt: TGTGCCAGCAGCTTCAACAGGGGGCTCAACAATGAGCAGTTCTTC; j_call: TRBJ2-1; clone_size: .; d_call: TRBD1; v_call: TRBV7-9
cdr3_aa: CASSMATGSYEQYF; cdr3_nt: TGTGCCAGTAGTATGGCCACAGGGTCCTACGAGCAGTACTTC; j_call: TRBJ2-7; clone_size: few; d_call: .; v_call: TRBV19
cdr3_aa: CASSQDFRGQTF; cdr3_nt: TGCGCCAGCAGCCAAGATTTCAGGGGGCAGACCTTC; j_call: TRBJ1-2; clone_size: .; d_call: TRBD1; v_call: TRBV4-1
cdr3_aa: CASSSGTSYNEQFF; cdr3_nt: TGTGCCAGCAGCTCCGGGACTAGCTACAATGAGCAGTTCTTC; j_call: TRBJ2-1; clone_size: .; d_call: TRBD2; v_call: TRBV7-2
cdr3_aa: CASSIDLGMNTEAFF; cdr3_nt: TGTGCCAGTAGTATAGATCTCGGGATGAACACTGAAGCTTTCTTT; j_call: TRBJ1-1; clone_size: .; d_call: .; v_call: TRBV19
cdr3_aa: CASSVGADNGYGYTF; cdr3_nt: TGTGCCAGCAGCGTAGGAGCTGACAATGGTTATGGCTACACCTTC; j_call: TRBJ1-2; clone_size: .; d_call: .; v_call: TRBV9
cdr3_aa: CATFGGASNQPQHF; cdr3_nt: TGTGCCACCTTCGGCGGGGCCAGCAATCAGCCCCAGCATTTT; j_call: TRBJ1-5; clone_size: .; d_call: .; v_call: TRBV6-6
cdr3_aa: CASSLTQGGTDTQYF; cdr3_nt: TGTGCCAGCAGTTTAACACAGGGGGGGACAGATACGCAGTATTTT; j_call: TRBJ2-3; clone_size: .; d_call: .; v_call: TRBV27
cdr3_aa: CASSVKQITGELFF; cdr3_nt: TGTGCCAGCAGCGTCAAACAGATCACCGGGGAGCTGTTTTTT; j_call: TRBJ2-2; clone_size: .; d_call: .; v_call: TRBV9
cdr3_aa: CASSLASSTDTQYF; cdr3_nt: TGTGCCAGCAGCTTGGCGTCTAGCACAGATACGCAGTATTTT; j_call: TRBJ2-3; clone_size: .; d_call: .; v_call: TRBV5-6
cdr3_aa: CASSLEAGGGVADTQYF; cdr3_nt: TGCGCCAGCAGCCTAGAGGCGGGGGGAGGGGTGGCAGATACGCAGTATTTT; j_call: TRBJ2-3; clone_size: .; d_call: TRBD2; v_call: TRBV4-1
cdr3_aa: CASGLVNPRGDYGYTF; cdr3_nt: TGTGCTAGTGGTTTGGTAAATCCCAGGGGAGACTATGGCTACACCTTC; j_call: TRBJ1-2; clone_size: .; d_call: .; v_call: TRBV12-5
cdr3_aa: CATSTTEGVHEQFF; cdr3_nt: TGTGCCACCAGCACAACTGAAGGGGTCCATGAGCAGTTCTTC; j_call: TRBJ2-1; clone_size: .; d_call: .; v_call: TRBV15
cdr3_aa: CASSLEQGTNEKLFF; cdr3_nt: TGTGCCAGCAGCTTAGAGCAGGGAACTAATGAAAAACTGTTTTTT; j_call: TRBJ1-4; clone_size: .; d_call: .; v_call: TRBV7-6
cdr3_aa: CASSQPRGNIFEQYF; cdr3_nt: TGCGCCAGCAGCCAACCGCGGGGGAATATCTTCGAGCAGTACTTC; j_call: TRBJ2-7; clone_size: .; d_call: TRBD2; v_call: TRBV4-1
cdr3_aa: CASSLGLSGGAPDTQYF; cdr3_nt: TGTGCCAGCAGCTTAGGTCTTAGCGGGGGGGCCCCAGATACGCAGTATTTT; j_call: TRBJ2-3; clone_size: .; d_call: TRBD2; v_call: TRBV11-2
cdr3_aa: CASSLARYQEAFF; cdr3_nt: TGCGCCAGCAGCCTTGCTCGGTACCAAGAAGCTTTCTTT; j_call: TRBJ1-1; clone_size: .; d_call: .; v_call: TRBV4-3
cdr3_aa: CASSYEANYGYTF; cdr3_nt: TGTGCCAGCAGTTACGAGGCTAACTATGGCTACACCTTC; j_call: TRBJ1-2; clone_size: few; d_call: .; v_call: TRBV6-9
cdr3_aa: CASSLTTSYRAPKEEKLFF; cdr3_nt: TGTGCCAGCAGCCTCACCACCTCTTACAGGGCACCTAAGGAAGAAAAACTGTTTTTT; j_call: TRBJ1-4; clone_size: .; d_call: .; v_call: TRBV11-2
cdr3_aa: CASSLTSGGNQPQHF; cdr3_nt: TGCGCCAGCAGCCTCACTTCCGGGGGCAATCAGCCCCAGCATTTT; j_call: TRBJ1-5; clone_size: .; d_call: .; v_call: TRBV4-1
cdr3_aa: CASSQGTSGGAEQYF; cdr3_nt: TGCGCCAGCAGCCAAGGGACTAGCGGGGGGGCCGAGCAGTACTTC; j_call: TRBJ2-7; clone_size: .; d_call: TRBD2; v_call: TRBV4-3
cdr3_aa: CASSAWDRQHGYTF; cdr3_nt: TGTGCCAGCAGCGCCTGGGACAGGCAACATGGCTACACCTTC; j_call: TRBJ1-2; clone_size: .; d_call: TRBD1; v_call: TRBV7-9
cdr3_aa: CASSLYSYNSPLHF; cdr3_nt: TGTGCCAGCAGCCTGTACTCCTATAATTCACCCCTCCACTTT; j_call: TRBJ1-6; clone_size: .; d_call: .; v_call: TRBV5-6
cdr3_aa: CASSPGTVDYEQYF; cdr3_nt: TGTGCCAGCAGCCCCGGGACAGTTGACTACGAGCAGTACTTC; j_call: TRBJ2-7; clone_size: .; d_call: TRBD1; v_call: TRBV27
cdr3_aa: CASSFRGRVQETQYF; cdr3_nt: TGTGCCAGCAGCTTCCGGGGGAGGGTACAAGAGACCCAGTACTTC; j_call: TRBJ2-5; clone_size: .; d_call: TRBD2; v_call: TRBV11-2
cdr3_aa: CASRSRQPQHF; cdr3_nt: TGTGCCAGCAGGAGTCGTCAGCCCCAGCATTTT; j_call: TRBJ1-5; clone_size: .; d_call: .; v_call: TRBV6-5
cdr3_aa: CASSQAVQDSYEQYF; cdr3_nt: TGCGCCAGCAGCCAAGCGGTACAGGACTCCTACGAGCAGTACTTC; j_call: TRBJ2-7; clone_size: .; d_call: .; v_call: TRBV4-3
cdr3_aa: CASSPSGSYEQYF; cdr3_nt: TGTGCCAGTAGTCCATCAGGATCCTACGAGCAGTACTTC; j_call: TRBJ2-7; clone_size: .; d_call: .; v_call: TRBV19
cdr3_aa: CASSVLRGYTEAFF; cdr3_nt: TGTGCCAGCAGTGTCCTCAGGGGGTACACTGAAGCTTTCTTT; j_call: TRBJ1-1; clone_size: .; d_call: TRBD1; v_call: TRBV27
cdr3_aa: CASSESPGPYEQYF; cdr3_nt: TGCGCCAGCAGTGAGTCCCCAGGTCCCTACGAGCAGTACTTC; j_call: TRBJ2-7; clone_size: .; d_call: .; v_call: TRBV10-2